The clone carrying this T cell receptor beta chain showed up just a few times. What it binds is unknown. Trimming removed 5 bases from V and 1 base from J, with 9 bases in between. The CDR3 totals 14 residues. Per germline, CDR1 DFQATT and CDR2 SNEGSKA (reference sequence). The sample comes from a study of blood T cells in healthy people across ages. Study observations and caveats: Compared with aged donors, long-lived donors showed fewer expanded clones, suggesting selection.

Each sample yielded at least 6 million isolated PBMCs. Together with a sample-barcoded 5' primer, a J-beta primer mix was included in a second PCR lasting roughly 7 to 11 cycles. TCRdb processed the 5' RACE reads anew with MiXCR; each CDR3 protein has one entry. The table includes about 780,000 distinct CDR3 sequences, more than 35% detected once. V gene TRBV20-1 combines with J gene TRBJ2-6; D possibly corresponds to TRBD2 (5 bases). Sequencing was carried out using blood. The sequence was obtained from a man of 80 years or more in good health. For the CDR3, the DNA is TGCAGTGCTTTCAGCGGTTCTGGGGCCAACGTCCTGACTTTC. Its protein is CSAFSGSGANVLTF.